This TCR beta chain emerged from a study of T-cell memory formation after mild COVID-19. J lost 2 bases, V lost 2 bases, and 4 bases had no gene match. CDR3 size: 15 residues. Germline V gene lookup returns CDR1 MNHNS and CDR2 SASEGT. TCRdb fed the 5' RACE reads into MiXCR, producing one record per CDR3 protein. The repertoire holds about 200,000 distinct CDR3 sequences, with roughly 17% as singletons. This TCR was sampled from an adult woman who had mild COVID-19 (a few samples of this study predate the infection). Cell type and time point are not known. V is TRBV6-1 and J is TRBJ1-2; 8 bases are a match to TRBD1. Sequenced sample: PBMCs or a T cell subset sorted from them (not recorded which). The CDR3 sequence is CASSERTGPNYGYTF. The CDR3 DNA sequence: TGTGCCAGCAGTGAACGGACAGGGCCAAACTATGGCTACACCTTC.